The source of this TCR beta chain is a study of blood T cell repertoires in COVID-19. Trimming took off 2 bases at V and 6 bases at J, with 14 bases between the two ends. This CDR3 is 14 amino acids long. Germline V gene lookup returns CDR1 SGHTA and CDR2 FQGNSA. Only in-frame clones appear in the TCRdb table, and some are missing; sequencing was by immunoSEQ multiplex PCR. Counted here are about 200,000 clones, over 85% occurring once; the ten biggest clones make up almost 4%. The V and J genes are TRBV7-2 and TRBJ2-7; D is possibly TRBD1 (6 bases). This TCR derives from a woman aged 30 to 39 with acute COVID-19. The sequenced material came from PBMCs or T cells enriched from blood (not recorded which). The CDR3 protein is CASSLIGRGLEQYF. The CDR3 nucleotides read TGTGCCAGCAGCTTAATCGGCAGGGGTCTCGAGCAGTACTTC.